Below, one T cell receptor beta chain is given with its context. No cognate antigen has been identified for it. Qualities for individual bases were not recorded, and no much larger clone is one base off. These data belong to a study of PD-1 blockade in classical Hodgkin lymphoma (dated by TCRdb to 2018 to 2021). Study-level background: Nivolumab dosing was 3 mg/kg intravenously every 2 weeks, continuing until either disease progression or unacceptable toxicity. To define a peripheral blood immune signature of response to PD-1 blockade in classical Hodgkin lymphoma, the study combined TCR beta sequencing with CyTOF. Summary of the overall study and its limitations: CD4+ but not CD8+ TCR diversity rose significantly by C4D1 (p=0.0027 vs p=0.16), most apparent in complete responders (p=0.02). Trial patients with a complete response had baseline diversity similar to that of newly diagnosed patients, while partial responders and progressors had significantly lower diversity. The study covered only a single clinical trial cohort, and the causes of the repertoire differences, possibly disease activity or prior therapy, were still not defined. Newly diagnosed patients were reported to have lower baseline TCR diversity than healthy donors, and relapsed/refractory patients were reported to have lower baseline TCR diversity still. Lower diversity was observed in patients in whom nivolumab was started less than 1 year after ASCT, and these patients were excluded from later analyses so that confounding by immune reconstitution would be avoided.

This specimen's time point label, interpreted: cycle 1 day 1 (C1D1), immediately before nivolumab initiation. All trial patients had relapsed after autologous stem cell transplantation, with cohorts A, B and C differing in prior brentuximab vedotin exposure. Magnetic negative selection with a Miltenyi CD8+ T cell isolation kit was used to purify CD8+ T cells from thawed PBMCs. The trial cohort was composed of approximately 56 patients with relapsed/refractory classical Hodgkin lymphoma, for whom complete response, partial response or progressive disease was recorded as best overall response. In the multi-cohort phase II CheckMate 205 trial, trial patients received single-agent nivolumab. An independent review committee assessed best overall response by applying the 2007 International Working Group response criteria. Trial PBMCs were obtained immediately prior to nivolumab initiation (C1D1) and on therapy at cycle 2 day 1 and cycle 4 day 1. After peripheral blood was drawn into 8 mL Vacutainer Cell Preparation Tubes, PBMCs were isolated by centrifugation and then cryopreserved. Purified CD4+ and CD8+ fractions were prepared only for cases in which an additional PBMC sample was available. Magnetically labelled cells were removed on LS columns in a quadroMACS separator, and the flow-through was collected as the purified fraction.

Genomic DNA was isolated using the Qiagen DNeasy kit from unsorted PBMCs as well as from negatively selected CD4+ and CD8+ fractions. Using primers that anneal to V and J segments, immunoSEQ multiplex PCR amplified the TCR beta CDR3 regions. A synthetic immune receptor repertoire was used to minimize amplification bias, and any residual bias was removed computationally once sequencing was done. Per the source publication's procedure: Repertoire diversity was quantified as the Shannon entropy index using custom Python scripts. Unsorted, CD4+ and CD8+ repertoires were analyzed separately, except for combined analyses in which CD4+ and CD8+ sequences were merged in silico. A clone counted as expanded when the clone's frequency after treatment rose at least 2-fold relative to C1D1, and clones undetected at baseline were given a pseudocount of 0.5. Clones with 0 or 1 copy at C1D1 were defined as singleton clones, while clones with 2 or more copies were defined as non-singleton clones. Clones expanded in unsorted samples were annotated as CD4+, CD8+ or unknown by matching protein sequences in sorted samples from the same patient. Diversity changes from C1D1 to C4D1 were tested in paired samples using Wilcoxon tests. TCRdb carries this immuneACCESS record with in-frame sequences only. Its versions omit some clonotypes, under half of them owing to an unresolved V gene in the studies checked, with the rest unexplained. V and J calls and clone size are given by that table; D and trimming were obtained from the DNA. The sample has some 25,000 clones on record, 70% to 90% of them singletons. The ten top clones hold around 6.7% of the sample.

The germline V gene (reference sequence) gives CDR1 as MNHEY and CDR2 as SMNVEV. The V and J ends are trimmed by 3 bases and 7 bases, leaving 15 bases between them. Measured from the cysteine to the phenylalanine, the CDR3 is 14 residues long. Only the CDR3 DNA stays, 42 bases, in frame from base 1. The sequence is built from TRBV27 and TRBJ2-5; the D gene identity is not certain. This clonotype was obtained from a human donor with classical Hodgkin lymphoma. The sequences come from CD8+ T cells from blood, collected at baseline. The CDR3 sequence is CASSLTRPTGTQYF. The DNA sequence reads TGTGCCAGCAGTTTGACCCGCCCGACGGGGACCCAGTACTTC.